This T cell receptor (beta chain) was documented in a study of T cell repertoires in cytomegalovirus infection. General study points: Totalled public TCR beta family frequency picked out people who carried CMV plus the relevant HLA. What dominated the ex vivo response were HLA-C-restricted CMV-specific TCR beta clonotypes.

Concerning this clonotype: What it binds is not known.

TCRdb reanalysed the reads using MiXCR and keeps one entry per CDR3 protein. The sample carries 150,000 to 200,000 distinct CDR3 sequences, roughly 17% recorded once. Germline trimming cut 2 bases from V and 9 bases from J; bases unmatched to any gene: 3. The CDR3 spans 13 residues. CDR1 and CDR2 (germline): SGHTA, FQGTGA. The clonotype originates from a human donor in good health (CMV status not recorded). Some clones in this sample may be carry-over from other donors' samples. The sample consisted of CD8+ T cells from PBMCs. The chain combines TRBV7-3 with TRBJ2-1, with 8 positions matching TRBD1. The CDR3 here is CASSLDRGTEQFF. The CDR3 nucleotides read TGTGCCAGCAGCTTAGACAGGGGTACTGAGCAGTTCTTC.